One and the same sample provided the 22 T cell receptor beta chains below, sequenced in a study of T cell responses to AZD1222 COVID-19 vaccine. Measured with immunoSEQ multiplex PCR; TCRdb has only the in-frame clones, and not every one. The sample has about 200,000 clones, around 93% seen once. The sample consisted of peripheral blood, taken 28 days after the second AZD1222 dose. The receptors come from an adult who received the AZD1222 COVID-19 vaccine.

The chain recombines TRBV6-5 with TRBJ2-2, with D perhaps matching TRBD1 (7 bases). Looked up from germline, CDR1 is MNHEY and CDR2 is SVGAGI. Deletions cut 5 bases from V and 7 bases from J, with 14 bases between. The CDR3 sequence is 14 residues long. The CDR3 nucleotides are TGTGCCAGCAGTCCGGACAGGCGGGGCGGGGAGCTGTTTTTT. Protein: CASSPDRRGGELFF.

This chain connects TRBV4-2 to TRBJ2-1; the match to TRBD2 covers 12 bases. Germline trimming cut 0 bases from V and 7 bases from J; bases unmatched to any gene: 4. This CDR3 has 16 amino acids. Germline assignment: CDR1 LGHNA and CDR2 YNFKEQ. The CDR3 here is CASSQEGLAGRNEQFF. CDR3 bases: TGTGCCAGCAGCCAAGAAGGACTAGCGGGGAGGAATGAGCAGTTCTTC.

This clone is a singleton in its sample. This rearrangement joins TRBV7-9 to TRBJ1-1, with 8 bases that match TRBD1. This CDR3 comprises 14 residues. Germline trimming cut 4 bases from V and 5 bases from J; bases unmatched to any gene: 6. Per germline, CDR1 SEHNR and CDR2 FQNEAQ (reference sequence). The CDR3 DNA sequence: TGTGCCAGCAGCTCTCAACAGGGGGGTACTGAAGCTTTCTTT. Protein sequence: CASSSQQGGTEAFF. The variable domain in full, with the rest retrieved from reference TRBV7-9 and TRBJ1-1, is DTGVSQNPRHKITKRGQNVTFRCDPISEHNRLYWYRQTLGQGPEFLTYFQNEAQLEKSRLLSDRFSAERPKGSFSTLEIQRTEQGDSAMYLCASSSQQGGTEAFFGQGTRLTVV.

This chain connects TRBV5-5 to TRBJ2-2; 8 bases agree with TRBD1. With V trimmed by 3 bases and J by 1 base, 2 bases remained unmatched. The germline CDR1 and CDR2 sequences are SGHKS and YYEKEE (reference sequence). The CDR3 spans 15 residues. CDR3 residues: CASSSDRENTGELFF. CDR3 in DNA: TGTGCCAGCAGCTCGGACAGGGAGAACACCGGGGAGCTGTTTTTT.

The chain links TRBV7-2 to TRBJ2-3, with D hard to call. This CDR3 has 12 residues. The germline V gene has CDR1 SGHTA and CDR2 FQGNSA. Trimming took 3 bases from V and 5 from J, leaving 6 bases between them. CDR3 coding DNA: TGTGCCAGCAGCTTCACCGTAGATACGCAGTATTTT. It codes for CASSFTVDTQYF.

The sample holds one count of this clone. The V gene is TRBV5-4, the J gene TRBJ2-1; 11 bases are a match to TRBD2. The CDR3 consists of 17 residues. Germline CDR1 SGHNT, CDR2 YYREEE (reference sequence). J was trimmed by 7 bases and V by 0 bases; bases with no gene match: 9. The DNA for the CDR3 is TGTGCCAGCAGCTTGGGTAGCGGGGGGGCGGTGATTAATGAGCAGTTCTTC. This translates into CASSLGSGGAVINEQFF. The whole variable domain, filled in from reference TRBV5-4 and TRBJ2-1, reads ETGVTQSPTHLIKTRGQQVTLRCSSQSGHNTVSWYQQALGQGPQFIFQYYREEENGRGNFPPRFSGLQFPNYSSELNVNALELDDSALYLCASSLGSGGAVINEQFFGPGTRLTVL.

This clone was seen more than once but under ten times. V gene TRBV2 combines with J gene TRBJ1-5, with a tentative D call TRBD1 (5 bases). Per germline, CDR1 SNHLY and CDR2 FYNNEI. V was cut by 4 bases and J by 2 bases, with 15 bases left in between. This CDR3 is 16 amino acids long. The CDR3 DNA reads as TGTGCCAGCAGTGCAATTGCCCCGGGGGGCAATCAGCCCCAGCATTTT. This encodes CASSAIAPGGNQPQHF.

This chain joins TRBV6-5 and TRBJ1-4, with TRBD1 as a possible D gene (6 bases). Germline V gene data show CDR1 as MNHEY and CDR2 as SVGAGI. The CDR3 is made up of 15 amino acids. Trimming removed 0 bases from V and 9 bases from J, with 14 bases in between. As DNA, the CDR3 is TGTGCCAGCAGTTACTCGGGGGGCGCGGGGAAAAAACTGTTTTTT. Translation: CASSYSGGAGKKLFF.

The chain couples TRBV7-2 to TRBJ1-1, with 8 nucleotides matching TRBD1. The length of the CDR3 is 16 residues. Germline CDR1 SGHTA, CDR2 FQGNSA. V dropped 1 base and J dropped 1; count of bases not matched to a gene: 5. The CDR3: CASSLVQGARNTEAFF. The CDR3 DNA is TGTGCCAGCAGCTTAGTGCAGGGGGCGAGGAACACTGAAGCTTTCTTT. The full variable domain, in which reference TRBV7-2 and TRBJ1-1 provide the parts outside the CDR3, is GAGVSQSPSNKVTEKGKDVELRCDPISGHTALYWYRQSLGQGLEFLIYFQGNSAPDKSGLPSDRFSAERTGGSVSTLTIQRTQQEDSAVYLCASSLVQGARNTEAFFGQGTRLTVV.

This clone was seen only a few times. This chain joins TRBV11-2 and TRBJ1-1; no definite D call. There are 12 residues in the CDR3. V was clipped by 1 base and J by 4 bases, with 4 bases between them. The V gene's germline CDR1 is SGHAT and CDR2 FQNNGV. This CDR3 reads CASSLVFTEAFF. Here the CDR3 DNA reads TGTGCCAGCAGCTTAGTCTTCACTGAAGCTTTCTTT.

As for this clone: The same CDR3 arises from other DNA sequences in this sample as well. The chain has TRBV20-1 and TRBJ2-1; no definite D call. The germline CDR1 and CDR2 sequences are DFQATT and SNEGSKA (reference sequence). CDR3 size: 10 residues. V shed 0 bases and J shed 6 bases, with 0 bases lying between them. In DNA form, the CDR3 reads TGCAGTGCTAGAGACAATGAGCAGTTCTTC. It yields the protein CSARDNEQFF.

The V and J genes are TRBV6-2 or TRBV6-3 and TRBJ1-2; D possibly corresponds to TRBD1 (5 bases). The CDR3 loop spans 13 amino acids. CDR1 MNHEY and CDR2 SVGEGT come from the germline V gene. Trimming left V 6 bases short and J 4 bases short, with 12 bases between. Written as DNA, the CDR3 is TGTGCCAGCAGCCCGGGACGAAGCTATGGCTACACCTTC. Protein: CASSPGRSYGYTF.

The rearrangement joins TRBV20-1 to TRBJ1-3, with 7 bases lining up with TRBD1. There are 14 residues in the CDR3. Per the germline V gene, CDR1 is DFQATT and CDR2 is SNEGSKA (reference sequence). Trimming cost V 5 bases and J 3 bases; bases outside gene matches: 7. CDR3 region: CSAGARGRGNTIYF. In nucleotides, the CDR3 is TGCAGTGCTGGTGCTAGGGGGCGTGGAAACACCATATATTTT.

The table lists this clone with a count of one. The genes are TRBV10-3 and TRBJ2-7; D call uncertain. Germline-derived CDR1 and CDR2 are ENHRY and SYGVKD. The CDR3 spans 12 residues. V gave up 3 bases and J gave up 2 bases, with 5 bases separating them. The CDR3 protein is CAISEPPYEQYF. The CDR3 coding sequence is TGTGCCATCAGTGAACCCCCCTACGAGCAGTACTTC.

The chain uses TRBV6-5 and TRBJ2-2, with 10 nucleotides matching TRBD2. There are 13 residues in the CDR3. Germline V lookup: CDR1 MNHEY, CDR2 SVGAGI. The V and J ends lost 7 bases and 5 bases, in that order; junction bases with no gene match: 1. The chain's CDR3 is CASTSGGTGELFF. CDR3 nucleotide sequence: TGTGCCAGCACTAGCGGGGGTACCGGGGAGCTGTTTTTT.

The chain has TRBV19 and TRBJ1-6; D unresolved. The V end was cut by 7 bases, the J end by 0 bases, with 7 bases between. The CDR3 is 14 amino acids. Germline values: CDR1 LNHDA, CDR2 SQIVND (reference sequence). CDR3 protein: CASTRFSYNSPLHF. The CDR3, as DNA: TGTGCCAGTACCCGGTTCTCCTATAATTCACCCCTCCACTTT. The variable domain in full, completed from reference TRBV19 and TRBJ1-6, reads DGGITQSPKYLFRKEGQNVTLSCEQNLNHDAMYWYRQDPGQGLRLIYYSQIVNDFQKGDIAEGYSVSREKKESFPLTVTSAQKNPTAFYLCASTRFSYNSPLHFGNGTRLTVT.

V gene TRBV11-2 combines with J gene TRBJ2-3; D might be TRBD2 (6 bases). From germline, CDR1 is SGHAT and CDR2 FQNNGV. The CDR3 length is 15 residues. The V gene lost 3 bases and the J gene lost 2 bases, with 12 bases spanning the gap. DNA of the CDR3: TGTGCCAGCAGCTTGGGTGCGGGGCCCACAGATACGCAGTATTTT. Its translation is CASSLGAGPTDTQYF.

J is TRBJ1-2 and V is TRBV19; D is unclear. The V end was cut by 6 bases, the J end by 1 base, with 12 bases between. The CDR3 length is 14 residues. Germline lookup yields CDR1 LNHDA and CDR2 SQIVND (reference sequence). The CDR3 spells CASSRPTLNYGYTF. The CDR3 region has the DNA TGTGCCAGTAGCCGACCGACACTTAACTATGGCTACACCTTC.

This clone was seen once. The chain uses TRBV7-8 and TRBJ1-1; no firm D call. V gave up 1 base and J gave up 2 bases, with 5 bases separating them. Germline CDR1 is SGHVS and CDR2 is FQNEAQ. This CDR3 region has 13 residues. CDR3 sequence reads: CASSLVDNTEAFF. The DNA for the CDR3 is TGTGCCAGCAGCTTAGTGGACAACACTGAAGCTTTCTTT.

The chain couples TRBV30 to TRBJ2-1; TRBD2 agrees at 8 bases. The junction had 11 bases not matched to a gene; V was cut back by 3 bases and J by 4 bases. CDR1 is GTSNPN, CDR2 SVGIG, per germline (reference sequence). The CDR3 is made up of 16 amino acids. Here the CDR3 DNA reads TGTGCCTGGAGCCCTAATCGCGGGGGGTCGTACAATGAGCAGTTCTTC. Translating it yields CAWSPNRGGSYNEQFF.

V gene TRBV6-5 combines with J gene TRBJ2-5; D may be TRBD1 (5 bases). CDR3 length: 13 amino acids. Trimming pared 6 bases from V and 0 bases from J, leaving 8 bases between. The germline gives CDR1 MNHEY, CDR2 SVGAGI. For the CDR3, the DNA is TGTGCCAGCAGGAGACAGAACCAAGAGACCCAGTACTTC. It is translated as CASRRQNQETQYF.

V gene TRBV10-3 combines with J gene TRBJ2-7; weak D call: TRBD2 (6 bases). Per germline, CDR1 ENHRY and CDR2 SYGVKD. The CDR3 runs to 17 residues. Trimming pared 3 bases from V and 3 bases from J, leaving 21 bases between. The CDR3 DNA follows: TGTGCCATCAGTGACACGGAGGGGCGAATTGGCGTCTACGAGCAGTACTTC. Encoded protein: CAISDTEGRIGVYEQYF.